These T cell receptor beta chains were read from a single sample in a study of cytomegalovirus exposure and HLA in healthy donors. This table comes from immunoSEQ multiplex PCR, and its TCRdb copy is limited to in-frame clones, with some not included. The sample records fewer than 250,000 clones, 82% being singletons. What was sequenced was PBMCs. The receptor source for this set is a man between 35 and 55 years old in good health and CMV-seropositive. CDR3s include the opening cysteine and the closing phenylalanine or tryptophan. The D gene is left open where the match is weak. Only some rows state a clone size, as once, few, many or a class for expanded clones.

v_gene	abundance	j_gene	d_gene	CDR3aa	CDR3nt
TRBV11-2	NA	TRBJ1-4	NA	CASSRLKGTNEKLFF	TGTGCCAGCAGCCGGCTCAAGGGGACTAATGAAAAACTGTTTTTT
TRBV19	NA	TRBJ1-1	NA	CASSIDQRAGTEAFF	TGTGCCAGTAGTATAGATCAGCGGGCTGGCACTGAAGCTTTCTTT
TRBV6-5	NA	TRBJ1-1	TRBD1	CASRRQGGEAFF	TGTGCCAGCAGGAGACAGGGGGGGGAGGCTTTCTTT
TRBV7-9	NA	TRBJ1-2	TRBD1	CASSSKDRGHDGYTF	TGTGCCAGCAGCTCAAAGGACAGGGGGCACGATGGCTACACCTTC
TRBV29-1	NA	TRBJ2-6	NA	CSVVKGTRDAGANVLTF	TGCAGCGTTGTTAAGGGGACAAGGGACGCTGGGGCCAACGTCCTGACTTTC
TRBV6-6	once	TRBJ1-4	NA	CASSPEWGEGEEKLFF	TGTGCCAGCAGTCCGGAATGGGGGGAAGGAGAAGAAAAACTGTTTTTT
TRBV7-9	NA	TRBJ2-2	TRBD2	CASSLSLAGVGELFF	TGTGCCAGCAGCTTATCCCTAGCGGGAGTGGGGGAGCTGTTTTTT
TRBV7-9	NA	TRBJ2-1	NA	CASSTREQTYNEQFF	TGTGCCAGCAGCACCAGGGAACAGACCTACAATGAGCAGTTCTTC
TRBV30	NA	TRBJ1-1	NA	CASGRGATEAFF	TGTGCCTCCGGCAGGGGTGCAACTGAAGCTTTCTTT
TRBV9	NA	TRBJ2-3	NA	CASSDSVNSGISDTQYF	TGTGCCAGCAGCGACTCCGTTAATAGCGGTATATCAGATACGCAGTATTTT
TRBV5-1	once	TRBJ2-7	TRBD1	CASSLTGGRDEQYF	TGCGCCAGCAGCTTGACAGGGGGAAGAGACGAGCAGTACTTC
TRBV6-6	NA	TRBJ2-7	TRBD2	CASGRGLAGVSEQYF	TGTGCCAGCGGGAGGGGACTAGCGGGAGTGAGCGAGCAGTACTTC
TRBV19	once	TRBJ2-1	TRBD1	CASSHRGPNEQFF	TGTGCCAGTAGTCACAGGGGGCCCAATGAGCAGTTCTTC
TRBV2	NA	TRBJ2-2	TRBD2	CASKGLAGEANTGELFF	TGTGCCAGCAAGGGACTAGCGGGAGAGGCAAACACCGGGGAGCTGTTTTTT
TRBV7-9	few	TRBJ2-1	TRBD1	CASSLVGTGSYNEQFF	TGTGCCAGCAGCTTAGTCGGGACAGGGTCCTACAATGAGCAGTTCTTC
TRBV15	NA	TRBJ1-2	TRBD1	CATSKIRDRGGYGYTF	TGTGCCACCAGCAAAATCCGGGACAGGGGCGGCTATGGCTACACCTTC
TRBV7-8	NA	TRBJ2-7	NA	CASSSTERSSYEQYF	TGTGCCAGCAGCTCGACCGAGCGGTCCTCCTACGAGCAGTACTTC
TRBV6-1	NA	TRBJ2-1	NA	CASSESLRSSSYNEQFF	TGTGCCAGCAGTGAAAGTCTCCGGTCGAGCTCCTACAATGAGCAGTTCTTC
TRBV5-1	NA	TRBJ1-3	NA	CASSLGGGSGNTIYF	TGCGCCAGCAGCTTGGGGGGGGGCTCTGGAAACACCATATATTTT
TRBV7-9	once	TRBJ2-5	TRBD2	CASSNRLAGGETQYF	TGTGCCAGCAGCAATCGACTAGCGGGAGGAGAGACCCAGTACTTC
TRBV10-3	NA	TRBJ2-7	TRBD2	CAIRGTSGSFEQYF	TGTGCCATCAGGGGGACTAGCGGGAGTTTCGAGCAGTACTTC
TRBV19	NA	TRBJ1-5	NA	CASSSPGRGGDQPQHF	TGTGCCAGTAGTTCTCCCGGACGAGGAGGCGATCAGCCCCAGCATTTT
TRBV5-1	NA	TRBJ1-1	TRBD1	CASGQGARNTEAFF	TGCGCCAGCGGACAGGGGGCTAGGAACACTGAAGCTTTCTTT
TRBV27	few	TRBJ2-7	NA	CASSIGGRRLEQYF	TGTGCCAGCAGTATCGGAGGCAGGAGGCTCGAGCAGTACTTC
TRBV5-4	NA	TRBJ1-5	NA	CASSSVGGKQGRGQPQHF	TGTGCCAGCAGCTCCGTCGGCGGTAAACAGGGCCGGGGCCAGCCCCAGCATTTT
TRBV6-1	NA	TRBJ2-1	NA	CASSEATGYNEQFF	TGTGCCAGCAGTGAAGCTACAGGGTACAATGAGCAGTTCTTC
TRBV5-4	NA	TRBJ2-1	TRBD1	CASSLGTGTLNEQFF	TGTGCCAGCAGCTTAGGGACAGGGACCCTCAATGAGCAGTTCTTC
TRBV29-1	NA	TRBJ2-7	TRBD1	CSVEATGRYEQYF	TGCAGCGTTGAGGCGACAGGGCGCTACGAGCAGTACTTC
TRBV7-2	once	TRBJ1-4	NA	CASSLATATNEKLFF	TGTGCCAGCAGCTTAGCAACAGCAACTAATGAAAAACTGTTTTTT
TRBV18	NA	TRBJ2-1	NA	CASSPGDSPSGNEQFF	TGTGCCAGCTCACCGGGGGACTCTCCCTCGGGGAATGAGCAGTTCTTC
TRBV6-5	NA	TRBJ2-3	NA	CASRRQWGSTDTQYF	TGTGCCAGCAGACGACAGTGGGGTAGTACAGATACGCAGTATTTT
TRBV19	NA	TRBJ1-3	NA	CASSTRGNTIYF	TGTGCCAGTAGTACCCGTGGAAACACCATATATTTT
TRBV19	few	TRBJ2-7	TRBD2	CASSQPGGGEQYF	TGTGCCAGTAGCCAACCGGGAGGGGGCGAGCAGTACTTC
TRBV18	NA	TRBJ1-2	TRBD1	CASSPKLVQGVEYGYTF	TGTGCCAGCTCACCTAAACTGGTTCAGGGGGTGGAGTATGGCTACACCTTC
TRBV19	NA	TRBJ1-1	NA	CASSGGTEAFF	TGTGCCAGTAGTGGGGGGACTGAAGCTTTCTTT
TRBV11-3	few	TRBJ2-1	TRBD1	CASRTRDRGPHNEQFF	TGTGCCAGCAGAACCCGGGACAGGGGGCCACACAATGAGCAGTTCTTC
TRBV7-8	NA	TRBJ2-5	TRBD2	CASSQPARGVETQYF	TGTGCCAGCAGCCAACCCGCTCGGGGGGTAGAGACCCAGTACTTC
TRBV6-1	NA	TRBJ1-1	NA	CASRTTGFFSEAFF	TGTGCCAGCAGGACCACAGGGTTCTTCTCTGAAGCTTTCTTT